This is a list of T cell receptor beta chains from one sample in a study of T cell responses to AZD1222 COVID-19 vaccine. The data were produced by immunoSEQ multiplex PCR, yet TCRdb's version contains in-frame clones alone and is incomplete. The sample holds approximately 190,000 clones, approximately 90% seen once. The source was peripheral blood, collected on day 0 of AZD1222 vaccination. The receptors were gathered from an adult in good health. The CDR3 runs from the conserved cysteine through the conserved F or W. A D gene is named only where the DNA matches it firmly. Size is stated for part of the rows, as once, few or many counts, or as a class when the clone is expanded.

cdr3_length | j_call | clone_size | d_call | v_call | cdr3_nt | cdr3_aa
15 | TRBJ1-1 | NA | TRBD1 | TRBV14 | TGTGCCAGCAGCCACGGACAGGGGCGGAACACTGAAGCTTTCTTT | CASSHGQGRNTEAFF
13 | TRBJ1-5 | NA | NA | TRBV6-4 | TGTGCCAGCAGTGTGGGGCCCTGGGAGCCCCAGCATTTT | CASSVGPWEPQHF
14 | TRBJ2-7 | NA | TRBD1 | TRBV5-6 | TGTGCCAGCAGCCAGTCGGGACAGCACTACGAGCAGTACTTC | CASSQSGQHYEQYF
14 | TRBJ2-1 | NA | TRBD2 | TRBV5-6 | TGTGCCAGCAAGGAGACTAGCGGGAGAACTGAGCAGTTCTTC | CASKETSGRTEQFF
19 | TRBJ1-2 | NA | NA | TRBV6-6 | TGTGCCAGCAGTCTGGAGTTGGGACAACTCCCTATCCTAGCCTATGGCTACACCTTC | CASSLELGQLPILAYGYTF
16 | TRBJ2-2 | NA | NA | TRBV27 | TGTGCCAGCAGTTTTGTCTATACGGCGAACACCGGGGAGCTGTTTTTT | CASSFVYTANTGELFF
15 | TRBJ2-1 | once | NA | TRBV7-9 | TGTGCCAGCAGCCCCGCCGGGAGCTCCTACAATGAGCAGTTCTTC | CASSPAGSSYNEQFF
13 | TRBJ1-5 | few | TRBD1 | TRBV19 | TGTGCCAGTAGAGGGGACAGGCAAGGGCCCCAGCATTTT | CASRGDRQGPQHF
16 | TRBJ2-4 | NA | NA | TRBV5-6 | TGTGCCAGCAGCATCAACAGGCTCCTAGCCAAAAACATTCAGTACTTC | CASSINRLLAKNIQYF
14 | TRBJ1-1 | few | NA | TRBV11-1 | TGTGCCAGCACGGACCGATACATGAACACTGAAGCTTTCTTT | CASTDRYMNTEAFF
12 | TRBJ1-1 | NA | NA | TRBV27 | TGTGCCAGCAAAAAAGGACAAGATGAAGCTTTCTTT | CASKKGQDEAFF
14 | TRBJ2-7 | NA | NA | TRBV7-8 | TGTGCCAGCAGCTTATATGGGGATAGGTACGAGCAGTACTTC | CASSLYGDRYEQYF
17 | TRBJ2-6 | once | TRBD1 | TRBV3-1/TRBV3-2 | TGTGCCAGCCGTCTGACAGGGGTACGCTCTGGGGCCAACGTCCTGACTTTC | CASRLTGVRSGANVLTF
14 | TRBJ1-2 | NA | NA | TRBV28 | TGTGCCAGCAGTTTATCGCTGCCTAACTATGGCTACACCTTC | CASSLSLPNYGYTF
15 | TRBJ1-2 | NA | TRBD1 | TRBV5-6 | TGTGCCAGCAGCTCCCTCGGACAGGGAAAGAGTGGCTACACCTTC | CASSSLGQGKSGYTF
14 | TRBJ2-7 | NA | NA | TRBV9 | TGTGCCAGCAGCGTAGCGGGCGATACCTACGAGCAGTACTTC | CASSVAGDTYEQYF
11 | TRBJ1-2 | NA | TRBD1 | TRBV2 | TGTGCCAGCAGCCCAGGGGGAGGCTACACCTTC | CASSPGGGYTF
15 | TRBJ1-2 | NA | NA | TRBV10-3 | TGTGCCATCAGTGAGGAGCCAGGAAAAGGCTATGGCTACACCTTC | CAISEEPGKGYGYTF
13 | TRBJ1-5 | once | NA | TRBV7-9 | TGTGCCAGCACGGGCGGAGAAAATCAGCCCCAGCATTTT | CASTGGENQPQHF
12 | TRBJ1-1 | NA | NA | TRBV25-1 | TGTGCCACCAGGACAGCGAACACTGAAGCTTTCTTT | CATRTANTEAFF
12 | TRBJ2-7 | NA | NA | TRBV9 | TGTGCCAGCGGAAGGGGCCTCTACGAGCAGTACTTC | CASGRGLYEQYF
17 | TRBJ2-2 | NA | NA | TRBV7-6 | TGTGCCAGCAGCTTAGCCGGATCTCGGGCGAACACCGGGGAGCTGTTTTTT | CASSLAGSRANTGELFF
16 | TRBJ1-3 | NA | NA | TRBV5-1 | TGCGCCAGCAGCCAAGGGGGTTTCGGCTCTGGAAACACCATATATTTT | CASSQGGFGSGNTIYF
15 | TRBJ1-4 | NA | TRBD1 | TRBV4-1 | TGCGCCAGCAGCCAAGATCTGGGACAGGGTGAAAAACTGTTTTTT | CASSQDLGQGEKLFF
13 | TRBJ2-1 | NA | NA | TRBV6-2/TRBV6-3 | TGTGCCAGCAGCGCACTTTCCTACAATGAGCAGTTCTTC | CASSALSYNEQFF
14 | TRBJ1-1 | NA | NA | TRBV3-1/TRBV3-2 | TGTGCCAGCAGCCAAGTGGAGAAGGACACTGAAGCTTTCTTT | CASSQVEKDTEAFF
14 | TRBJ1-1 | NA | NA | TRBV25-1 | TGTGCCAGCAGTGACCCCGGCGGACCTAGTGAAGCTTTCTTT | CASSDPGGPSEAFF
17 | TRBJ1-1 | NA | NA | TRBV25-1 | TGTGCCAGCAGTGAGTCCGGGTGGGGAGATATGAACACTGAAGCTTTCTTT | CASSESGWGDMNTEAFF
13 | TRBJ1-4 | NA | NA | TRBV7-9 | TGTGCCAGCAGCCCCATCGGGGGCGAAAAACTGTTTTTT | CASSPIGGEKLFF
14 | TRBJ2-7 | NA | NA | TRBV7-2 | TGTGCCAGCAGCTTAGAGGGAAGGTACTACGAGCAGTACTTC | CASSLEGRYYEQYF
20 | TRBJ1-3 | NA | TRBD1 | TRBV4-1 | TGCGCCAGCAGCCAAGATTTCAGGGGGTCCCTAACAGCGTCTGGAAACACCATATATTTT | CASSQDFRGSLTASGNTIYF
15 | TRBJ1-2 | NA | TRBD1 | TRBV6-6 | TGTGCCAGCAGTGAGACAGGGGGGATAAACTATGGCTACACCTTC | CASSETGGINYGYTF
20 | TRBJ2-3 | NA | TRBD2 | TRBV4-2 | TGTGCCAGCAGCCTCAGTTTGGGGACTAGCGGGGGTCCTAGCACAGATACGCAGTATTTT | CASSLSLGTSGGPSTDTQYF
13 | TRBJ1-2 | NA | NA | TRBV6-5 | TGTGCCAGCGTACCGGTCTCTGGTTATGGCTACACCTTC | CASVPVSGYGYTF
14 | TRBJ1-5 | NA | NA | TRBV5-6 | TGTGCCAGCAGCCCTAAGGGACTCAATCAGCCCCAGCATTTT | CASSPKGLNQPQHF
15 | TRBJ2-5 | NA | TRBD2 | TRBV2 | TGTGCCAGCAGCAGACTAGCGGGGAGGCAAGAGACCCAGTACTTC | CASSRLAGRQETQYF
12 | TRBJ2-7 | NA | NA | TRBV6-4 | TGTGCCAGCAGTGACTTCCCCCACGAGCAGTACTTC | CASSDFPHEQYF
13 | TRBJ1-2 | NA | NA | TRBV24-1 | TGTGCCACCAGTGAAACAGGTTTCGGGGGCTACACCTTC | CATSETGFGGYTF
17 | TRBJ1-3 | NA | NA | TRBV4-1 | TGCGCCAGCAGCCTCGTTGAGGCGTCGAGCTCTGGAAACACCATATATTTT | CASSLVEASSSGNTIYF
14 | TRBJ1-6 | once | TRBD1 | TRBV2 | TGTGCCAGCGGGCGGTTAGACAGGGGTTCACCCCTCCACTTT | CASGRLDRGSPLHF
11 | TRBJ2-5 | NA | NA | TRBV25-1 | TGTGCCAGCAGTGGCCTAGAGACCCAGTACTTC | CASSGLETQYF
15 | TRBJ2-3 | NA | NA | TRBV6-5 | TGTGCCAGCAGTTACTCGCTAGACTCCACAGATACGCAGTATTTT | CASSYSLDSTDTQYF
15 | TRBJ1-4 | NA | NA | TRBV9 | TGTGCCAGCAGCCTTGGGGGCGTAACAAATGAAAAACTGTTTTTT | CASSLGGVTNEKLFF
14 | TRBJ2-2 | NA | NA | TRBV2 | TGTGCCAGCAGATCAACCCAACAGGCCGGGGAGCTGTTTTTT | CASRSTQQAGELFF
16 | TRBJ1-5 | NA | TRBD1 | TRBV27 | TGTGCCAGCAGCCGATTAGGGGACAGCCAGAATCAGCCCCAGCATTTT | CASSRLGDSQNQPQHF
18 | TRBJ1-1 | NA | NA | TRBV5-6 | TGTGCCAGCAGCTCGCGCATGGAACAGGGTCCCTTGAACACTGAAGCTTTCTTT | CASSSRMEQGPLNTEAFF
14 | TRBJ2-3 | once | NA | TRBV11-1 | TGTGCCAGCAGCTTTGACCAGGGGTCCGATACGCAGTATTTT | CASSFDQGSDTQYF
16 | TRBJ2-1 | NA | TRBD2 | TRBV6-2/TRBV6-3 | TGTGCCAGCAGTTACAATAGCGGGGGGGCCTACAATGAGCAGTTCTTC | CASSYNSGGAYNEQFF